This T cell receptor (beta chain) came from a study of T cells in localized non-small cell lung cancer. This clone was counted only a few times. The target antigen is unknown. The germline gives CDR1 GTSNPN, CDR2 SVGIG (reference sequence). The V and J ends lost 2 bases and 6 bases respectively, with 13 bases between them. The CDR3 covers 13 residues. Points from the study as a whole: Sequencing involved a lone tumor region, leaving heterogeneity possible. For the top 100 tumor clones, a median roughly 56 also appeared in adjacent lung.

TCRdb keeps only in-frame clones here, not all; method: immunoSEQ multiplex PCR. The sample has 70,000 to 95,000 clones, approximately 91% seen once. Material: PBMCs, obtained before any cancer treatment. The chain is built from TRBV30 and TRBJ1-2, with D unclear. The TCR was taken from a woman aged 35 to 70 with stage II squamous cell lung carcinoma. The DNA of the CDR3 is TGTGCCTGGAGTTCAGCATTGATCCATGGCTACACCTTC. Its translation: CAWSSALIHGYTF.